Included here is one T cell receptor beta chain sequence, with context. The data are from a study of blood T cell repertoires in COVID-19. Cohorts were assigned according to the clinical history that participants reported. Recovered status in Cohort 3 required two negative PCRs, clearance, or symptom resolution. In the study's own analysis: Reference gene primer amplification yielded estimated nucleated cell counts. Only in-frame clones appear in the TCRdb table, and some are missing; sequencing was by immunoSEQ multiplex PCR. The V and J calls and the clone size are those of that table, but D and trimming were determined from the DNA. The table includes fewer than 450,000 clones, roughly nine tenths detected once. Losses at the gene ends were 1 base for V and 3 bases for J; bases not matched to a gene: 3. The CDR3 totals 15 residues. CDR1 is SGHRS, CDR2 YFSETQ, per germline.

V gene TRBV5-1 combines with J gene TRBJ1-2; 10 nucleotides agree with TRBD1. Sequencing was performed on PBMCs or T cells enriched from blood (not recorded which). The TCR sequence derives from a woman between 25 and 40 years old who had recovered from COVID-19. The CDR3 bases are TGCGCCAGCAGCTTGATTGGGACAGGGGACTATGGCTACACCTTC. It encodes CASSLIGTGDYGYTF.